This passage covers 21 T cell receptor beta chains from one sample sequenced in a study of neurological immune-mediated disorders. TCRdb fed the 5' RACE reads into MiXCR, producing one record per CDR3 protein. The table shows tens of thousands of distinct CDR3 sequences, with around 2.3% occurring only once. Sequencing input: PBMCs. The receptor set was obtained from a man aged 50-60 years with multiple sclerosis.

This clonotype has a count of ten or more. The chain uses TRBV20-1 and TRBJ2-3; 10 bases fit TRBD2. From germline, CDR1 is DFQATT and CDR2 SNEGSKA (reference sequence). V was pared by 2 bases and J by 4 bases, with 9 bases of the junction left unmatched. The CDR3 length is 16 residues. CDR3 residues: CSARTRPSGGADTQYF. The CDR3 DNA sequence: TGCAGTGCTAGAACCCGTCCCAGCGGGGGGGCAGATACGCAGTATTTT.

This clonotype was recorded at least ten times. The gene calls are TRBV2 and TRBJ2-2, with TRBD2 matching 11 bases. This CDR3 is built from 15 residues. Per the germline V gene, CDR1 is SNHLY and CDR2 is FYNNEI. The V and J ends lost 5 bases and 7 bases, in that order; junction bases with no gene match: 6. The CDR3 region has the DNA TGTGCCAGCAGTTCTAGCGGGGGGAATGGCGGGGAGCTGTTTTTT. Amino acids: CASSSSGGNGGELFF.

This clonotype was picked up many times. The chain recombines TRBV28 with TRBJ1-6; 8 bases align to TRBD1. The length of the CDR3 is 16 residues. CDR1 and CDR2 (germline): MDHEN, SYDVKM. The V gene end was trimmed by 4 bases and the J gene end by 3 bases; junction bases not matched to a gene: 5. The CDR3 DNA follows: TGTGCCAGCAGTTCCTCCGGGACAGGCTATAATTCACCCCTCCACTTT. Protein product: CASSSSGTGYNSPLHF.

This clonotype occurred many times. This chain connects TRBV6-2 or TRBV6-3 to TRBJ2-1, with D perhaps TRBD1 or TRBD2 (5 bases each). The V end lost 3 bases, the J end lost 8 bases, and 17 bases lay between the germline ends. This CDR3 comprises 15 residues. Germline CDR1 reads MNHEY; CDR2 reads SVGEGT. The CDR3 loop reads CASSYNRGVGDEQFF. In DNA, the CDR3 is TGTGCCAGCAGTTATAACCGGGGCGTTGGGGATGAGCAGTTCTTC.

This clonotype was detected many times. The J gene is TRBJ2-7, the V gene TRBV7-9, with D possibly being TRBD1 (6 bases). Germline assignment: CDR1 SEHNR and CDR2 FQNEAQ (reference sequence). Trimming cost V 5 bases and J 0 bases, with 14 bases left between them. This CDR3 region has 15 residues. CDR3 region: CASSPGQSHSYEQYF. The CDR3 bases are TGTGCCAGCAGCCCAGGACAGAGTCACTCCTACGAGCAGTACTTC.

This clonotype was detected many times. V and J are TRBV20-1 and TRBJ1-6; 7 nucleotides align to TRBD1. The CDR3 is made up of 16 amino acids. V dropped 1 base and J dropped 8; count of bases not matched to a gene: 11. Germline V lookup: CDR1 DFQATT, CDR2 SNEGSKA (reference sequence). CDR3 sequence: CSARVPTGLRDSPLHF. As DNA, the CDR3 is TGCAGTGCTAGAGTTCCGACAGGGCTAAGAGATTCACCCCTCCACTTT.

The chain is built from TRBV6-6 and TRBJ2-7, with D perhaps matching TRBD2 (5 bases). Between the trimmed V and J ends, which lost 6 bases and 3 bases, there was a span of 12 bases. CDR1 is MNHNY, CDR2 SVGAGI, per germline (reference sequence). The CDR3 consists of 13 residues. CDR3 DNA: TGTGCCAGCAGCCCGGAGGCCCTCTACGAGCAGTACTTC. This gives the protein CASSPEALYEQYF.

This clonotype came up many times. J is TRBJ2-7 and V is TRBV12-3 or TRBV12-4; D is possibly TRBD1 or TRBD2 (7 bases each). The ends were cut back, 2 bases at V and 5 bases at J, with 13 bases in the middle. CDR3 length: 14 residues. The CDR3 spells CASSLQGGLDEQYF. For the CDR3, the DNA is TGTGCCAGCAGTTTACAGGGGGGGTTGGACGAGCAGTACTTC.

This clonotype appeared many times. The chain uses TRBV3-1 and TRBJ1-1, with D tentatively TRBD1 (5 bases). This CDR3 spans 14 amino acids. CDR1 is LGHDT, CDR2 YNNKEL, per germline (reference sequence). V was cut by 1 base and J by 1 base, with 7 bases left in between. In DNA, the CDR3 is TGTGCCAGCAGCCAAGCGGACACGAACACTGAAGCTTTCTTT. Translated, it gives CASSQADTNTEAFF.

In this sample, this clonotype turned up many times. The genes are TRBV6-1 and TRBJ1-5; 9 bases fit TRBD1. This CDR3 is 15 amino acids long. The germline V gene has CDR1 MNHNS and CDR2 SASEGT. The V segment lost 3 bases and the J segment 6 bases; nucleotides outside the gene matches: 6. CDR3 region: CASSDWGQGAQPQHF. Here the CDR3 DNA reads TGTGCCAGCAGTGATTGGGGACAGGGAGCTCAGCCCCAGCATTTT.

This clonotype was seen repeatedly, ten times or more. V gene TRBV14 combines with J gene TRBJ2-3; perhaps TRBD2 as D (5 bases). Germline V gene lookup returns CDR1 SGHDN and CDR2 FVKESK. Between the trimmed V and J ends, which lost 1 base and 1 base, there was a span of 6 bases. The CDR3 is 14 residues long. CDR3 DNA sequence: TGTGCCAGCAGCCAAGTGAGGGGCACAGATACGCAGTATTTT. Its protein is CASSQVRGTDTQYF.

This clonotype has ten or more counts. The chain couples TRBV27 to TRBJ2-7; D is unresolved. Trimming pared 3 bases from V and 2 bases from J, leaving 11 bases between. CDR3 size: 14 residues. Germline V gene sequence: CDR1 MNHEY, CDR2 SMNVEV (reference sequence). CDR3 coding DNA: TGTGCCAGCAGTTTTCGGTACCAGCCCTACGAGCAGTACTTC. It yields the protein CASSFRYQPYEQYF.

This clonotype was seen many times. The chain combines TRBV20-1 with TRBJ1-1; D uncertain. Trimming shortened V by 5 bases and J by 0 bases, and 10 bases separated the two germline ends. The CDR3 is made up of 13 amino acids. Germline CDR1 and CDR2: DFQATT and SNEGSKA (reference sequence). The CDR3 reads CSARGSMNTEAFF. CDR3 sequence (DNA): TGCAGTGCTCGGGGTTCCATGAACACTGAAGCTTTCTTT.

This clonotype was seen many times. V gene TRBV20-1 combines with J gene TRBJ1-5; unclear D gene. V lost 1 base, J lost 1 base, and 8 bases lay in between. The CDR3 runs to 14 residues. Germline loops: CDR1 DFQATT, CDR2 SNEGSKA (reference sequence). The chain's CDR3 is CSARGHRSNQPQHF. In nucleotides, the CDR3 is TGCAGTGCTAGAGGCCATAGGAGCAATCAGCCCCAGCATTTT.

This clonotype came up many times. The rearrangement links TRBV5-1 to TRBJ1-2; 8 nucleotides line up with TRBD1. The V segment lost 0 bases and the J segment 3 bases; nucleotides outside the gene matches: 4. The CDR3 has 15 residues. Germline assignment: CDR1 SGHRS and CDR2 YFSETQ. In nucleotides, the CDR3 is TGCGCCAGCAGCTTGGGATCAGGGGGCGACTATGGCTACACCTTC. This translates into CASSLGSGGDYGYTF.

This clonotype was observed many times. The chain couples TRBV19 to TRBJ1-3; TRBD1 might be the D (6 bases). The CDR3 has 16 amino acids. V was pared by 5 bases and J by 5 bases, with 19 bases between. Germline V gene sequence: CDR1 LNHDA, CDR2 SQIVND (reference sequence). As DNA, the CDR3 is TGTGCCAGTAGTGCGTCTCCAGGGGAGTGGAGAAACACCATATATTTT. This sequence encodes CASSASPGEWRNTIYF.

This clonotype was recorded many times. The gene calls are TRBV4-1 and TRBJ1-6; no firm D call. The CDR3 runs 14 residues. Germline V gene lookup returns CDR1 MGHRA and CDR2 YSYEKL. Trimming took off 3 bases at V and 7 bases at J, with 10 bases between the two ends. The CDR3 nucleotides are TGCGCCAGCAGCCATAGCCCAGAAAATTCACCCCTCCACTTT. Its translation: CASSHSPENSPLHF.

This clonotype was observed many times. CDR3 in DNA: TGTGCCAGCAGCCCCTCACAGGCCTCCGATACGCAGTATTTT. Its translation is CASSPSQASDTQYF. The rearrangement links TRBV7-2 to TRBJ2-3; TRBD1 might be the D (5 bases). V was trimmed by 5 bases and J by 6 bases, leaving 15 bases between them. CDR3 length: 14 residues. Germline values: CDR1 SGHTA, CDR2 FQGNSA.

This clonotype was seen at least ten times. The chain employs TRBV6-5 and TRBJ1-2; unclear D gene. V was cut by 6 bases and J by 5 bases, with 7 bases left in between. The germline CDR1 and CDR2 sequences are MNHEY and SVGAGI. The CDR3 spans 11 residues. The CDR3 coding sequence is TGTGCCAGCAGGAAAGATTATGGCTACACCTTC. Translation: CASRKDYGYTF.

Ten or more counts support this clonotype. This chain uses TRBV7-9 with TRBJ2-1; perhaps TRBD1 as D (6 bases). Germline V gene sequence: CDR1 SEHNR, CDR2 FQNEAQ (reference sequence). V was shortened by 2 bases and J by 4 bases, with 18 bases between the two germline ends. The CDR3 covers 17 residues. CDR3 nucleotides: TGTGCCAGCAGCTTAAGGTCGGCAGGGGCTAGGTACAATGAGCAGTTCTTC. This translates into CASSLRSAGARYNEQFF.

This clonotype occurred many times. This chain joins TRBV6-5 and TRBJ2-5, with D uncertain. This CDR3 region has 12 residues. V lost 6 bases to trimming and J lost 5 bases, with 10 bases between them. Germline lookup yields CDR1 MNHEY and CDR2 SVGAGI. This CDR3 is CASRQTSETQYF. The CDR3 coding sequence is TGTGCCAGCAGACAGACGTCGGAGACCCAGTACTTC.